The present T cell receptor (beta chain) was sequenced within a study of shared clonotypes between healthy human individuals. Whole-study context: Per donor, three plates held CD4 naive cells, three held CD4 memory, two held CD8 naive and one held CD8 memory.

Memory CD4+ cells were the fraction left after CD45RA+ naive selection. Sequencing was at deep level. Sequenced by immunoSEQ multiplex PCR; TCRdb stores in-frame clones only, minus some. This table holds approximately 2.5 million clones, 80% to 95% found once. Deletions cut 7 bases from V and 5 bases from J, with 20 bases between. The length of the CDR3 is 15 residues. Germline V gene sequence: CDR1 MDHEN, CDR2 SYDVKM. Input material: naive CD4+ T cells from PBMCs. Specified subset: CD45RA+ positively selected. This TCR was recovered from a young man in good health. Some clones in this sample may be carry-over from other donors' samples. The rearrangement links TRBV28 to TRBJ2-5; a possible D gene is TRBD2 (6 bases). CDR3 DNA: TGTGCCAGCACCCCGGGTGGGGGGTCGCGGGAGACCCAGTACTTC. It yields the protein CASTPGGGSRETQYF.